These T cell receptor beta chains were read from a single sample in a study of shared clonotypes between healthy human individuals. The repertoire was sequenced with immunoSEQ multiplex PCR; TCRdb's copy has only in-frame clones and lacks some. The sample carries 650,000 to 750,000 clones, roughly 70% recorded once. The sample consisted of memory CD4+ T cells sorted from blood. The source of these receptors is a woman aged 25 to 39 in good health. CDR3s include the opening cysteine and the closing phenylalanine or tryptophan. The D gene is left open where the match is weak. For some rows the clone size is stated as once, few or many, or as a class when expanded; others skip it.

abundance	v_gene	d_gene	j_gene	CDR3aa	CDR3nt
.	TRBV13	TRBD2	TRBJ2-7	CASSGYRTSGSYEQYF	TGTGCCAGCAGCGGATACCGGACTAGCGGGAGCTACGAGCAGTACTTC
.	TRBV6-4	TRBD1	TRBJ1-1	CASSTTGGPAFF	TGTGCCAGCAGTACCACAGGGGGCCCAGCTTTCTTT
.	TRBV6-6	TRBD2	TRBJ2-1	CASRGTSGSYNEQFF	TGTGCCAGCAGGGGGACTAGCGGGAGTTACAATGAGCAGTTCTTC
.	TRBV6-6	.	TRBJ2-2	CASGFTGELFF	TGTGCCAGCGGGTTCACCGGGGAGCTGTTTTTT
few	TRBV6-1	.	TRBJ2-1	CASSETMNHNEQFF	TGTGCCAGCAGTGAAACGATGAACCACAATGAGCAGTTCTTC
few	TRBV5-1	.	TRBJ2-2	CASSQTGQTNTGELFF	TGCGCCAGCAGCCAAACTGGACAGACAAACACCGGGGAGCTGTTTTTT
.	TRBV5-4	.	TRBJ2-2	CASSSLPGELFF	TGTGCCAGCAGCTCCCTTCCGGGGGAGCTGTTTTTT
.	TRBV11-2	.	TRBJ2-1	CASSRRTSRGLKEQFF	TGTGCCAGCAGCCGACGGACTAGTAGGGGGTTAAAGGAGCAGTTCTTC
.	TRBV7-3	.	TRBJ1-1	CASSLMGQGTEAFF	TGTGCCAGCAGCTTAATGGGTCAGGGTACTGAAGCTTTCTTT
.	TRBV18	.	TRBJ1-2	CASSPPPVYGYTF	TGTGCCAGCTCACCACCGCCTGTCTATGGCTACACCTTC
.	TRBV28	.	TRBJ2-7	CASEAPAGTSYEQYF	TGTGCCAGCGAGGCCCCCGCGGGCACCTCCTACGAGCAGTACTTC
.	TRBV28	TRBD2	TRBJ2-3	CASSPFTFSGRAGDTQYF	TGTGCCAGCAGTCCCTTCACTTTTAGCGGGAGGGCGGGGGATACGCAGTATTTT
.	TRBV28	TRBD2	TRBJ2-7	CATCSGSAYEQYF	TGTGCCACGTGTAGCGGGAGCGCCTACGAGCAGTACTTC
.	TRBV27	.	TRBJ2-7	CASRGSGTYEQYF	TGTGCCAGTCGGGGGAGCGGAACCTACGAGCAGTACTTC
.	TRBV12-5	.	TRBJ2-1	CASGLKRDEQFF	TGTGCTAGTGGTTTGAAGCGCGATGAGCAGTTCTTC
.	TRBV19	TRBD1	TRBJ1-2	CASSSDGQVRGYTF	TGTGCCAGTAGTAGCGACGGACAGGTTAGGGGCTACACCTTC
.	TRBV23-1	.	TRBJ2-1	CASLYRDRGSRVSGRPSYNEQFF	TGCGCCAGCCTCTACCGGGACAGGGGGAGTCGGGTTAGCGGGAGGCCTTCCTACAATGAGCAGTTCTTC
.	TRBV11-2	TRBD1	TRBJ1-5	CASSLATGGSNQPQHF	TGTGCCAGCAGCTTAGCGACAGGGGGAAGCAATCAGCCCCAGCATTTT
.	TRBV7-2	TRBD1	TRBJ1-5	CASSLVGTGGAGGQPQHF	TGTGCCAGCAGCTTAGTCGGGACAGGGGGCGCGGGGGGTCAGCCCCAGCATTTT
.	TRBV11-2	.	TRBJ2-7	CASVEYYEQYF	TGTGCCAGCGTGGAGTACTACGAGCAGTACTTC
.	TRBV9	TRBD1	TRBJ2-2	CASSVRGLDTGELFF	TGTGCCAGCAGCGTAAGGGGGCTGGACACCGGGGAGCTGTTTTTT
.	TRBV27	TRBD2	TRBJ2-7	CASSSLPGRTSGSYEQYF	TGTGCCAGCAGTTCCCTGCCCGGCCGGACTAGCGGGAGCTACGAGCAGTACTTC
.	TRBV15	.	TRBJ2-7	CATSSRMGRSPYEQYF	TGTGCCACCAGCAGTAGGATGGGTCGCTCCCCTTACGAGCAGTACTTC
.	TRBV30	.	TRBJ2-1	CAGKGRIGNEQFF	TGTGCCGGTAAGGGCCGAATCGGAAATGAGCAGTTCTTC
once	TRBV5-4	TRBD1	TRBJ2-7	CASSSGQLSSYEQYF	TGTGCCAGCAGCTCGGGACAGCTGAGCTCCTACGAGCAGTACTTC
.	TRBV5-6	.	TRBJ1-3	CASSLVGGSGNTIYF	TGTGCCAGCAGCTTGGTGGGAGGCTCTGGAAACACCATATATTTT
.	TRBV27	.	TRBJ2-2	CASSLYVQGELFF	TGTGCCAGCAGTTTATACGTTCAGGGGGAGCTGTTTTTT
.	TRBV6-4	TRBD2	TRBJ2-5	CASSRLAGSQETQYF	TGTGCCAGCAGTCGACTAGCGGGAAGCCAAGAGACCCAGTACTTC
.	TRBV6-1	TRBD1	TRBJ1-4	CASSGPGQGYSTNEKLFF	TGTGCCAGCAGTGGACCGGGACAGGGTTATTCGACTAATGAAAAACTGTTTTTT
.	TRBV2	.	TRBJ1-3	CASRVDSSGNTIYF	TGTGCCAGCAGGGTGGACAGCTCTGGAAACACCATATATTTT
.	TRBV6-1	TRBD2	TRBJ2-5	CASRGGVETQYF	TGTGCCAGCAGGGGGGGGGTAGAGACCCAGTACTTC
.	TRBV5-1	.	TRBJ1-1	CASSLGRAGKNTEAFF	TGCGCCAGCAGCTTGGGTCGGGCAGGGAAGAACACTGAAGCTTTCTTT